This TCR beta chain was recovered during a study of PD-1 blockade in classical Hodgkin lymphoma. CDR3 length: 16 amino acids. Germline values: CDR1 MDHEN, CDR2 SYDVKM. Trimming cost V 1 base and J 4 bases, with 14 bases left between them. Assay used: immunoSEQ multiplex PCR; TCRdb lists only in-frame clones, some missing. The repertoire holds roughly 100,000 clones, with under 95% as singletons. The time point was: cycle 4 day 1 (C4D1), after less than 7 weeks of nivolumab. There was relapse after autologous stem cell transplantation in every patient, and there was variation in brentuximab vedotin exposure. Best responses fell into complete response, partial response or progressive disease.

The sequence was collected from a human donor with classical Hodgkin lymphoma. Here the sequenced sample was peripheral blood mononuclear cells (PBMCs), taken before the fourth cycle of nivolumab. The chain is built from TRBV28 and TRBJ1-5, with a possible D match to TRBD1 (5 bases). CDR3 amino acids: CASSLLGLAHNQPQHF. The CDR3 DNA reads as TGTGCCAGCAGTTTATTGGGACTGGCGCATAATCAGCCCCAGCATTTT.